This T cell receptor beta chain was recovered during a study of early T cells in non-severe SARS-CoV-2 infection. Study at large: Sequencing used unsorted whole-blood bulk RNA, so chains lack pairing. Broader study findings: VDJdb matching, biased toward anti-spike CD8 responses, missed private and CD4 specificities.

Unique molecular identifiers (one per individual cDNA molecule) were attached. TCRdb re-called the 5' RACE reads with MiXCR, one entry per CDR3 protein. The table has about 77,000 distinct CDR3 sequences, 8.5% to 10% seen once; the top ten hold 4.8%. Notes on this clonotype: Its antigen is as yet unknown.

Sequencing used whole blood. This sequence was found in an adult who was a healthcare worker with PCR-confirmed SARS-CoV-2 infection or an uninfected control (not recorded which).

CDR3 in amino acids: CASSQLQTPAGNTEAFF. The DNA for the CDR3 is TGCGCCAGCAGCCAACTACAGACTCCTGCCGGAAACACTGAAGCTTTCTTT. V and J are TRBV4-1 and TRBJ1-1, with no clear D. The CDR3 sequence is 17 residues long. Looked up from germline, CDR1 is MGHRA and CDR2 is YSYEKL. Trimming stripped 2 bases from V and 2 bases from J, with 18 bases between.